A selection of T cell receptor beta chains follows, all from one sample in a study of blood T cell repertoires in COVID-19. Method: immunoSEQ multiplex PCR; TCRdb's copy keeps in-frame clones and lacks some. The sample records roughly 150,000 clones, approximately 80% being singletons. Sequenced material: peripheral blood. The receptor source for this set is a woman of 80 years or more with COVID-19, enrolled during active disease. Each CDR3 is given with its conserved first and last residue. The D gene is left open where the match is weak. The listing skips clone size in some rows; elsewhere it reads once, few, many or a size class.

abundance	v_gene	j_gene	d_gene	CDR3aa	CDR3nt
.	TRBV12-3/TRBV12-4	TRBJ2-7	.	CASSLGRTYEQYF	TGTGCCAGCAGTTTAGGCAGAACCTACGAGCAGTACTTC
.	TRBV20-1	TRBJ2-1	.	CSARVGRQVFF	TGCAGTGCTAGAGTGGGGAGACAGGTGTTCTTC
.	TRBV18	TRBJ1-1	.	CASSPSQVNTEAFF	TGTGCCAGCTCACCCTCGCAGGTGAACACTGAAGCTTTCTTT
.	TRBV5-4	TRBJ2-7	.	CASSWTGRGTYEQYF	TGTGCCAGCAGCTGGACAGGGAGGGGAACCTACGAGCAGTACTTC
.	TRBV5-4	TRBJ1-3	TRBD1	CASSVDRAAGNTIYF	TGTGCCAGCAGCGTCGACAGGGCGGCTGGAAACACCATATATTTT
.	TRBV6-1	TRBJ2-5	TRBD1	CASSETGTETQYF	TGTGCCAGCAGTGAGACAGGGACAGAGACCCAGTACTTC
.	TRBV7-2	TRBJ1-5	.	CASSQHPNQPQHF	TGTGCCAGCAGTCAACACCCGAATCAGCCCCAGCATTTT
.	TRBV5-8	TRBJ2-7	TRBD1	CASSRTGGDTSYEQYF	TGTGCCAGCAGCCGGACAGGGGGAGATACCTCATACGAGCAGTACTTC
.	TRBV7-9	TRBJ1-2	TRBD1	CASSRGQGVNVGYTF	TGTGCCAGCAGCCGGGGACAGGGGGTTAACGTGGGCTACACCTTC
.	TRBV19	TRBJ1-5	.	CASSIGGRDGRAQHF	TGTGCCAGTAGTATTGGGGGCAGAGACGGTCGAGCCCAGCATTTT
.	TRBV7-6	TRBJ2-7	TRBD1	CASVDGVYRGLGLGREQYF	TGTGCCAGCGTGGATGGGGTGTACAGGGGGTTAGGTCTGGGTCGCGAGCAGTACTTC
.	TRBV7-9	TRBJ2-5	.	CASVGGSGGTQYF	TGTGCCAGCGTAGGCGGGTCCGGCGGGACCCAGTACTTC
.	TRBV27	TRBJ1-2	.	CASSPSQAYGYTF	TGTGCCAGCAGTCCAAGTCAGGCCTATGGCTACACCTTC
.	TRBV20-1	TRBJ2-7	.	CSAADSRGQYF	TGCAGTGCGGCCGACAGTCGCGGGCAGTACTTC
.	TRBV6-5	TRBJ1-2	.	CASSPGGGSYGYTF	TGTGCCAGCAGTCCCGGGGGGGGCAGCTATGGCTACACCTTC
.	TRBV7-8	TRBJ2-5	TRBD1	CASSNPGTGRETQYF	TGTGCCAGCAGCAACCCCGGGACAGGGAGAGAGACCCAGTACTTC
once	TRBV10-3	TRBJ2-1	TRBD2	CAISALTSGSYNEQFF	TGTGCCATCAGTGCCCTCACTAGCGGGTCCTACAATGAGCAGTTCTTC
.	TRBV2	TRBJ1-3	TRBD1	CASSDGQVIGNTIYF	TGTGCCAGCAGTGACGGACAGGTCATAGGAAACACCATATATTTT
few	TRBV2	TRBJ2-1	TRBD2	CASSPGGPTYNEQFF	TGTGCCAGCAGTCCGGGGGGGCCGACCTACAATGAGCAGTTCTTC
once	TRBV7-3	TRBJ2-2	TRBD1	CASSRQGQNTGELFF	TGTGCCAGCAGCAGACAGGGGCAGAACACCGGGGAGCTGTTTTTT
.	TRBV13	TRBJ2-5	.	CASSSEEAWETQYF	TGTGCCAGCAGCTCGGAAGAGGCCTGGGAGACCCAGTACTTC
.	TRBV5-4	TRBJ2-7	TRBD2	CASSLTSGRAYEQYF	TGTGCCAGCAGCCTAACTAGCGGGAGGGCCTACGAGCAGTACTTC
.	TRBV10-3	TRBJ1-1	.	CAMATAMNTEAFF	TGTGCCATGGCGACAGCCATGAACACTGAAGCTTTCTTT
.	TRBV7-9	TRBJ1-6	.	CASSLPRGGNSPLHF	TGTGCCAGCAGCTTACCCCGGGGGGGGAATTCACCCCTCCACTTT
.	TRBV19	TRBJ2-4	TRBD1	CASRPTGAAKNIQYF	TGTGCCAGTAGGCCCACAGGGGCTGCCAAAAACATTCAGTACTTC
.	TRBV28	TRBJ1-1	TRBD1	CASSYTGGTEAFF	TGTGCCAGCAGTTATACAGGGGGCACTGAAGCTTTCTTT
.	TRBV2	TRBJ1-4	.	CATTGPGEKLFF	TGTGCCACCACGGGCCCGGGGGAAAAACTGTTTTTT
.	TRBV5-1	TRBJ2-3	TRBD2	CASSLKTSGSSSDTQYF	TGCGCCAGCAGCTTGAAGACTAGCGGGAGTTCATCAGATACGCAGTATTTT
.	TRBV21-1	TRBJ2-1	.	CASSPLGGPHYNEQFF	TGTGCCAGCAGCCCCTTGGGAGGACCCCACTACAATGAGCAGTTCTTC
.	TRBV18	TRBJ1-1	TRBD1	CASSSGTGETEAFF	TGTGCCAGCTCATCCGGGACAGGGGAAACTGAAGCTTTCTTT
.	TRBV7-9	TRBJ2-1	.	CASSLVDRYNEQFF	TGTGCCAGCAGCTTAGTCGACAGATACAATGAGCAGTTCTTC
.	TRBV18	TRBJ1-2	TRBD1	CASSVTGESGYTF	TGTGCCAGCTCAGTGACAGGGGAATCTGGCTACACCTTC
.	TRBV5-1	TRBJ1-2	TRBD1	CATYPGDRDNYGYTF	TGCGCCACCTATCCCGGGGACAGGGATAACTATGGCTACACCTTC
.	TRBV9	TRBJ1-1	.	CASSVELAYTEAFF	TGTGCCAGCAGCGTAGAACTAGCTTACACTGAAGCTTTCTTT
.	TRBV3-1/TRBV3-2	TRBJ2-5	.	CASVGRGLETQYF	TGTGCCAGTGTCGGGCGGGGCCTAGAGACCCAGTACTTC
.	TRBV5-1	TRBJ2-1	TRBD2	CASSLGVVLADNEQFF	TGCGCCAGCAGCTTGGGAGTTGTACTAGCGGACAATGAGCAGTTCTTC
once	TRBV14	TRBJ1-2	TRBD1	CASSQLGPPGQETSQLYGYTF	TGTGCCAGCAGCCAATTAGGACCCCCTGGACAGGAGACTTCCCAGCTCTATGGCTACACCTTC
.	TRBV2	TRBJ2-5	.	CASSERRTGETQYF	TGTGCCAGCAGTGAACGGAGAACGGGGGAGACCCAGTACTTC
.	TRBV6-5	TRBJ1-6	TRBD1	CASSPLLQGDSPLHF	TGTGCCAGCAGTCCACTCTTACAGGGGGACTCACCCCTCCACTTT
few	TRBV7-9	TRBJ2-5	TRBD2	CASSARGVKETQYF	TGTGCCAGCAGCGCACGGGGGGTCAAAGAGACCCAGTACTTC
.	TRBV6-5	TRBJ2-2	TRBD1	CASRLDRATGELFF	TGTGCCAGCAGACTCGACAGGGCGACCGGGGAGCTGTTTTTT
.	TRBV11-2	TRBJ2-5	TRBD2	CATRPPGGVETQYF	TGTGCCACCCGGCCCCCCGGGGGGGTGGAGACCCAGTACTTC
.	TRBV7-8	TRBJ1-1	.	CASSLAGQGTEAFF	TGTGCCAGCAGCTTAGCCGGGCAGGGCACTGAAGCTTTCTTT
.	TRBV7-9	TRBJ1-6	TRBD1	CASSFGQGGSPLHF	TGTGCCAGCAGCTTCGGGCAGGGGGGTTCACCCCTCCACTTT
once	TRBV7-3	TRBJ1-3	.	CASRADRTSGNTIYF	TGTGCCAGCAGGGCCGACAGGACCTCTGGAAACACCATATATTTT
.	TRBV3-1/TRBV3-2	TRBJ2-5	.	CASSLGGAYQETQYF	TGTGCCAGCAGCCTCGGGGGAGCGTACCAAGAGACCCAGTACTTC
.	TRBV9	TRBJ1-4	.	CASSPPRFF	TGTGCCAGCAGCCCCCCCAGGTTTTTT
.	TRBV6-5	TRBJ1-2	TRBD1	CASSYRGPSGYTF	TGTGCCAGCAGTTACAGGGGGCCATCTGGCTACACCTTC
.	TRBV7-9	TRBJ2-2	.	CASKPSGNTGELFF	TGTGCCAGCAAACCGAGCGGCAACACCGGGGAGCTGTTTTTT
.	TRBV6-5	TRBJ1-6	.	CASSPTDSNSPLHF	TGTGCCAGCAGTCCAACCGACAGCAATTCACCCCTCCACTTT
.	TRBV6-6	TRBJ2-1	.	CASSSHSDYYNEQFF	TGTGCCAGCAGTTCCCACTCGGACTACTACAATGAGCAGTTCTTC
.	TRBV27	TRBJ1-2	TRBD1	CASTLSRQGLYGYTF	TGTGCCAGTACCCTATCCCGACAGGGCCTCTATGGCTACACCTTC
.	TRBV4-1	TRBJ2-1	TRBD2	CASSQESAGGQFF	TGCGCCAGCAGCCAAGAGTCGGCGGGAGGGCAGTTCTTC
once	TRBV4-1	TRBJ2-3	.	CASSQGESITGNTQYF	TGCGCCAGCAGCCAAGGCGAGTCTATAACAGGGAATACGCAGTATTTT